The 27 T cell receptor beta chains reported below all come from one sample, sequenced in a study of lymphopenia after photon versus proton radiotherapy. Measured with immunoSEQ multiplex PCR; TCRdb has only the in-frame clones, and not every one. This table has under 75,000 clones, about 90% appearing once. Sequencing was performed on peripheral blood, taken from a patient treated with photon-based radiotherapy. The source of these receptors is a woman aged 40 to 55 with cholangiocarcinoma.

The chain links TRBV30 to TRBJ2-2; D remains unclear. V was shortened by 2 bases and J by 2 bases, with 6 bases between the two germline ends. Germline V gives CDR1 GTSNPN, CDR2 SVGIG (reference sequence). This CDR3 region has 13 residues. The CDR3 coding sequence is TGTGCCTGGAGTCCCTTTAACACCGGGGAGCTGTTTTTT. It is translated as CAWSPFNTGELFF.

The chain uses TRBV30 and TRBJ2-1; possible D gene TRBD2, 5 bases. The ends were cut back, 1 base at V and 11 bases at J, with 12 bases in the middle. Germline V gene data show CDR1 as GTSNPN and CDR2 as SVGIG (reference sequence). The CDR3 consists of 12 residues. CDR3 amino acids: CAWSGAERQQFF. CDR3 coding DNA: TGTGCCTGGAGTGGAGCGGAGCGTCAGCAGTTCTTC.

V and J are TRBV15 and TRBJ1-2, with a weak D call TRBD1 (5 bases). CDR1 and CDR2 from the germline V gene are LNHNV and YYDKDF (reference sequence). With 5 bases removed from V and 13 bases from J, the gap between germline ends came to 23 bases. This CDR3 spans 14 amino acids. CDR3 residues: CATSPADGALGRTF. The CDR3 coding sequence is TGTGCCACCAGCCCTGCGGACGGTGCGCTGGGACGCACCTTC.

This clone was observed once. The rearrangement links TRBV9 to TRBJ1-2; tentative D call: TRBD1 (5 bases). V shed 2 bases and J shed 4 bases, with 9 bases lying between them. The CDR3 spans 13 residues. Per germline, CDR1 SGDLS and CDR2 YYNGEE. In DNA, the CDR3 is TGTGCCAGCAGCGTGGGGGGAACCTATGGCTACACCTTC. It encodes CASSVGGTYGYTF.

The V call is TRBV27, the J call TRBJ2-7, with 7 bases aligning to TRBD2. CDR1 and CDR2 from the germline V gene are MNHEY and SMNVEV (reference sequence). The CDR3 extends over 16 amino acids. With 6 bases clipped from V and 3 bases from J, the junction kept 14 bases outside the gene matches. CDR3 in amino acids: CASSRPLTGGHYEQYF. CDR3 DNA: TGTGCCAGCAGCCGACCCTTAACGGGAGGACACTACGAGCAGTACTTC.

For this clone: This same CDR3 is encoded by further DNA sequences in the sample. The V and J genes are TRBV2 and TRBJ1-2; D uncertain. Germline V lookup: CDR1 SNHLY, CDR2 FYNNEI. The CDR3 covers 14 residues. V dropped 6 bases and J dropped 0 bases, with 11 bases sitting between them. The CDR3 bases are TGTGCCAGCAGCCCCGGATCAGCTAACTATGGCTACACCTTC. Its protein is CASSPGSANYGYTF. Full variable domain (rest looked up from reference TRBV2 and TRBJ1-2): EPEVTQTPSHQVTQMGQEVILRCVPISNHLYFYWYRQILGQKVEFLVSFYNNEISEKSEIFDDQFSVERPDGSNFTLKIRSTKLEDSAMYFCASSPGSANYGYTFGSGTRLTVV.

This clone has only a few counts. This chain uses TRBV27 with TRBJ1-2, with 7 positions matching TRBD1. The CDR3 sequence is 13 residues long. CDR1 and CDR2 from the germline V gene are MNHEY and SMNVEV (reference sequence). The J segment lost 6 bases and the V segment lost 5 bases, leaving 6 bases of the junction unmatched. CDR3 nucleotides: TGTGCCAGCAGTCCTCAGACAGGGCATGGCTACACCTTC. Translating it yields CASSPQTGHGYTF.

This chain links TRBV27 with TRBJ2-1; D is undetermined. This CDR3 has 12 amino acids. With 6 bases removed from V and 0 bases from J, the gap between germline ends came to 3 bases. Germline CDR1 and CDR2: MNHEY and SMNVEV (reference sequence). The CDR3 spells CASRSSYNEQFF. In DNA form, the CDR3 reads TGTGCCAGCAGAAGCTCCTACAATGAGCAGTTCTTC.

The chain combines TRBV10-1 with TRBJ1-3; unclear D gene. Between the trimmed V and J ends, which lost 0 bases and 0 bases, there was a span of 6 bases. Germline CDR1 and CDR2: WNHNN and SYGVQD (reference sequence). This CDR3 is 15 amino acids long. The CDR3 coding sequence is TGCGCCAGCAGTGAGTCGCGGACCTCTGGAAACACCATATATTTT. The encoded protein is CASSESRTSGNTIYF.

This clone was seen only once. The chain recombines TRBV28 with TRBJ1-6; D is ambiguous. CDR1 and CDR2 (germline): MDHEN, SYDVKM. This CDR3 is built from 13 residues. Trimming removed 5 bases at V and 9 bases at J, with 11 bases between. CDR3 residues: CASSPGVGSPLHF. As DNA, the CDR3 is TGTGCCAGCAGTCCCGGGGTGGGTTCACCCCTCCACTTT. Full variable domain (missing parts from reference TRBV28 and TRBJ1-6): DVKVTQSSRYLVKRTGEKVFLECVQDMDHENMFWYRQDPGLGLRLIYFSYDVKMKEKGDIPEGYSVSREKKERFSLILESASTNQTSMYLCASSPGVGSPLHFGNGTRLTVT.

This clone was found a few times. This chain connects TRBV2 to TRBJ2-7, with D possibly TRBD2 on 5 matching bases. Trimming removed 8 bases from V and 6 bases from J, with 17 bases in between. Germline lookup yields CDR1 SNHLY and CDR2 FYNNEI. The CDR3 is made up of 13 amino acids. The CDR3 region is CASGGLSISEQYF. The DNA of the CDR3 is TGTGCCAGCGGCGGACTTTCAATAAGCGAGCAGTACTTC.

This clone came up once. The genes are TRBV9 and TRBJ2-6; 10 bases map to TRBD1. With V trimmed by 3 bases and J by 4 bases, 7 bases remained unmatched. The CDR3 length is 17 residues. Per the germline V gene, CDR1 is SGDLS and CDR2 is YYNGEE. This CDR3 reads CASSADRGRSGANVLTF. As DNA, the CDR3 is TGTGCCAGCAGCGCCGACAGGGGGCGGTCGGGGGCCAACGTCCTGACTTTC. Full variable domain (rest looked up from reference TRBV9 and TRBJ2-6): DSGVTQTPKHLITATGQRVTLRCSPRSGDLSVYWYQQSLDQGLQFLIQYYNGEERAKGNILERFSAQQFPDLHSELNLSSLELGDSALYFCASSADRGRSGANVLTFGAGSRLTVL.

The rearrangement uses TRBV11-1 and TRBJ2-7; D might be TRBD1 or TRBD2, each matching 5 bases. CDR1 is SGHAT, CDR2 FQDESV, per germline (reference sequence). V lost 5 bases, J lost 2 bases, and 19 bases lay in between. The CDR3 has 16 residues. CDR3: CASSAIRDASTYEQYF. DNA of the CDR3: TGTGCCAGCAGCGCAATCCGGGACGCCTCAACCTACGAGCAGTACTTC.

This chain uses TRBV5-1 with TRBJ2-7; 16 nucleotides line up with TRBD2. Trimming cost V 5 bases and J 7 bases; bases outside gene matches: 9. This CDR3 has 16 amino acids. CDR1 and CDR2 (germline): SGHRS, YFSETQ. This chain's CDR3 is CASSSGTSGRVREQYF. As DNA, the CDR3 is TGCGCCAGCAGTTCCGGGACTAGCGGGAGGGTACGAGAGCAGTACTTC.

V gene TRBV27 combines with J gene TRBJ2-7; the match to TRBD2 covers 7 bases. There are 15 residues in the CDR3. The V segment lost 0 bases and the J segment 5 bases; nucleotides outside the gene matches: 7. CDR1 MNHEY and CDR2 SMNVEV come from the germline V gene (reference sequence). The CDR3 region is CASSLSTSQTHEQYF. CDR3 DNA: TGTGCCAGCAGTTTATCGACTAGCCAAACTCACGAGCAGTACTTC.

Here the CDR3 reads CASSFRGGDEQYF. The CDR3 DNA reads TGCGCCAGCAGCTTTAGAGGAGGGGACGAGCAGTACTTC. The chain couples TRBV5-1 to TRBJ2-7, with D possibly being TRBD2 (6 bases). The CDR3 runs to 13 residues. Trimming removed 2 bases at V and 5 bases at J, with 11 bases between. The germline V gene has CDR1 SGHRS and CDR2 YFSETQ.

The V gene is TRBV5-1, the J gene TRBJ2-1; 11 bases line up with TRBD2. CDR1 SGHRS and CDR2 YFSETQ come from the germline V gene. This CDR3 is 17 amino acids long. Trimming cost V 0 bases and J 3 bases; bases outside gene matches: 5. The CDR3 nucleotides read TGCGCCAGCAGCTTGGGAGACACTAGCGGGGGCTACAATGAGCAGTTCTTC. Protein sequence: CASSLGDTSGGYNEQFF.

This chain joins TRBV15 and TRBJ2-7; a possible D gene is TRBD1 (6 bases). V shed 0 bases and J shed 10 bases, with 13 bases lying between them. The germline V gene encodes CDR1 LNHNV and CDR2 YYDKDF (reference sequence). The CDR3 totals 13 residues. This CDR3 is CATSRDRGTIQYF. DNA of the CDR3: TGTGCCACCAGCAGAGATCGAGGGACAATTCAGTACTTC.

J is TRBJ1-1 and V is TRBV5-1; TRBD1 is a possible D gene (6 bases). Germline V lookup: CDR1 SGHRS, CDR2 YFSETQ. The CDR3 extends over 13 amino acids. Trimming took off 2 bases at V and 6 bases at J, with 11 bases between the two ends. CDR3 residues: CASSLVTGPEAFF. The CDR3 DNA reads TGCGCCAGCAGCTTAGTTACAGGGCCTGAAGCTTTCTTT.

The V gene is TRBV28, the J gene TRBJ2-3; 7 bases are a match to TRBD2. Trimming removed 2 bases from V and 3 bases from J; junction bases left unmatched: 8. The V gene's germline CDR1 is MDHEN and CDR2 SYDVKM. CDR3 length equals 16 residues. CDR3 coding DNA: TGTGCCAGCAGTTTAGAAAGGGGCGGGAGAACAGATACGCAGTATTTT. This gives the protein CASSLERGGRTDTQYF. Variable domain in full (rest from reference TRBV28 and TRBJ2-3): DVKVTQSSRYLVKRTGEKVFLECVQDMDHENMFWYRQDPGLGLRLIYFSYDVKMKEKGDIPEGYSVSREKKERFSLILESASTNQTSMYLCASSLERGGRTDTQYFGPGTRLTVL.

The chain employs TRBV5-6 and TRBJ1-1, with TRBD1 as a possible D gene (5 bases). CDR1 SGHDT and CDR2 YYEEEE come from the germline V gene. Between the trimmed V and J ends, which lost 4 bases and 0 bases, there was a span of 16 bases. CDR3 length: 16 amino acids. CDR3 protein: CASSPQGVRVNTEAFF. For the CDR3, the DNA is TGTGCCAGCAGCCCCCAGGGAGTGAGAGTGAACACTGAAGCTTTCTTT.

This rearrangement joins TRBV11-2 to TRBJ2-1; 8 nucleotides line up with TRBD2. This CDR3 region has 16 residues. Trimming removed 5 bases from V and 6 bases from J; junction bases left unmatched: 12. Germline V lookup: CDR1 SGHAT, CDR2 FQNNGV. The CDR3 loop reads CASSMQLAAPSNEQFF. The CDR3 nucleotides read TGTGCCAGCAGCATGCAACTAGCGGCCCCCAGCAATGAGCAGTTCTTC.

The chain is built from TRBV6-6 and TRBJ2-3, with 11 bases fitting TRBD2. CDR1 MNHNY and CDR2 SVGAGI come from the germline V gene (reference sequence). With 6 bases clipped from V and 3 bases from J, the junction kept 5 bases outside the gene matches. The CDR3 sequence is 15 residues long. CDR3 residues: CASSDSGGATDTQYF. The CDR3 DNA reads as TGTGCCAGCAGCGATAGCGGGGGGGCGACAGATACGCAGTATTTT.

The chain couples TRBV11-2 to TRBJ2-7, with a weak D call TRBD2 (5 bases). The CDR3 spans 11 residues. From germline, CDR1 is SGHAT and CDR2 FQNNGV. V gave up 5 bases and J gave up 9 bases, with 11 bases separating them. In DNA, the CDR3 is TGTGCCAGCAGCCAAATCAGCGGGCAGTACTTC. Translating gives CASSQISGQYF.

This clone has just one count. The chain combines TRBV13 with TRBJ2-1; D gene unclear. CDR1 is PRHDT, CDR2 FYEKMQ, per germline (reference sequence). Deletions cut 4 bases from V and 2 bases from J, with 6 bases between. The CDR3 sequence is 13 residues long. In DNA, the CDR3 is TGTGCCAGCAGCTCCAGGACCTACAATGAGCAGTTCTTC. Protein: CASSSRTYNEQFF.

The V call is TRBV19, the J call TRBJ1-1; the D gene is possibly TRBD1 (6 bases). Germline CDR1 is LNHDA and CDR2 is SQIVND (reference sequence). The CDR3 length is 14 residues. Trimming left V 4 bases short and J 5 bases short, with 14 bases between. The DNA for the CDR3 is TGTGCCAGTAGTAGAGCCGGACAGCAAACTGAAGCTTTCTTT. Residues: CASSRAGQQTEAFF.

V is TRBV28 and J is TRBJ1-1; 9 nucleotides match TRBD1. The CDR3 covers 16 residues. Trimming took 11 bases from V and 0 from J; bases not matched to a gene: 13. Germline CDR1 and CDR2: MDHEN and SYDVKM. The CDR3 is CALAGWDRVMNTEAFF. CDR3 DNA sequence: TGTGCCCTAGCTGGGTGGGACAGGGTGATGAACACTGAAGCTTTCTTT.